This T cell receptor beta chain came from a study of T cells in Graves' hyperthyroidism and ophthalmopathy (dated by TCRdb to the late 2010s). Some background on the complete study: Peripheral blood was sampled at the time of initial diagnosis, prior to any treatment. To identify TCR V-J signatures that set the groups apart, the researchers used a discovery cohort of approximately 98 patients, made up of 40 to 45 with Graves' ophthalmopathy and about 55 with stable Graves' hyperthyroidism. Prospective prediction of ophthalmopathy was tested in an independent validation cohort of 18 to 20 hyperthyroidism patients and 17 patients who later progressed to ophthalmopathy. For training and testing, the 80 to 100 patients in the discovery cohort were randomly divided in a 7:3 ratio. In addition, the study compared T-cell repertoires in thyroid tissue and in blood from five to seven Graves' hyperthyroidism patients. After sampling, hyperthyroidism patients received methimazole starting at 30 mg daily, and ophthalmopathy patients received high-dose intravenous methylprednisolone. The paper describes TCR Vbeta CDR3 sequencing of fewer than 150 peripheral blood samples, made up of roughly 45 ophthalmopathy patients, more than 70 hyperthyroidism patients and roughly 17 progressor patients. The paper's findings and limits, for the study overall: Sample size was not statistically predetermined, and blinding of investigators to group allocation was not performed. Most expanded thyroid clonotypes (frequency above 0.001) were also detected in blood, suggesting blood repertoires may reflect thyroid immune responses. A 13 V-J signature model separated ophthalmopathy from stable hyperthyroidism, with approximately 87% sensitivity and 81% to 83% specificity in cross-validation and 80%/75% in testing. During validation, the model predicted progression to ophthalmopathy a median of around 6 months ahead of onset, with around 71% sensitivity and roughly 72% specificity.

Stable Graves' hyperthyroidism was defined as the absence of progression to ophthalmopathy over 18 months of follow-up. Hyperthyroidism patients were newly diagnosed, had a disease duration of under 2 months, and were aged 18 to 65 years. Any patient with an uncontrolled infection, another autoimmune disease, pregnancy or lactation was excluded. Clinical symptoms, serum thyroxine and TRAb, thyroid ultrasound, and orbital computed tomography formed the basis for the diagnoses. PBMCs were separated from roughly 9.6 ml of fresh peripheral blood using Ficoll-Paque density gradient centrifugation. Total RNA was extracted using Trizol reagent, and RNA quality was assessed on an Agilent 2100 Bioanalyzer. This clonotype was found many times. Its antigen is unknown. No much larger clonotype is one base removed from it; base qualities were not supplied. Deletion took 6 bases off V and 1 base off J, with a span of 12 bases between the germline ends. The CDR3 runs 13 residues from the cysteine to the phenylalanine. This entry keeps only the CDR3 DNA: 39 bases, framed from base 1. CDR1 and CDR2 (SQVTM, ANQGSEA) derive from the germline V gene.

TCR beta CDR3 regions were amplified from RNA transcripts. The TCR CDR3 was subjected to a first round of RT-PCR using the HTBI primer set and the Qiagen OneStep RT-PCR kit. The libraries were constructed in a second round of multiplex PCR and then size-selected and purified. Paired-end sequencing of the libraries was performed with 100 bp reads on an Illumina HiSeq2000. In the paper's pipeline: SOAPnuke was used to process the raw data, with reads discarded if the reads contained adapters or uncalled bases, had a mean Phred below 15, or lacked an exact constant-primer or identifier match. COPE v1.2.5 was used to merge the high-quality paired reads, and each unique nucleotide sequence was defined as a clonotype. Clonotypes were aligned to IMGT TRBV, TRBD and TRBJ reference segments using MiTCR v1.1. Only V-J combinations with frequency above 0.0001, covering about 99% of repertoires, were analysed. A TCS score was defined as the ratio of F50 (clonal expansion) to E x V (chaos), with BLOSUM62-based TCRdist applied between CDR3 peptides within each V-J. Welch's t-statistics and random forest reduced 514 V-J features to 13, which were used in a naive Bayes classifier (R e1071). The similarity between thyroid and blood repertoires was quantified using the Morisita-Horn index. TCRdb's own reprocessing of the public reads used fastp at Q25 and MiXCR and kept productive beta chains. Each entry merges the rows of one CDR3 protein and shows their most common DNA and genes. The V and J calls shown here were made by TCRdb, not taken from the authors' results. The sample contains over 700,000 distinct CDR3 sequences, roughly a third of them found a single time. The top ten clones comprise around 32% of the sample.

The V and J segments used are TRBV29-1 and TRBJ1-1; TRBD1 could be the D gene, as 6 bases match. The sample taken for sequencing was blood. The source of this sequence is a woman aged 40 to 50 with Graves' hyperthyroidism. The sequenced DNA is TGCAGCGTGGCCCGGGACAAGAACACTGAAGCTTTCTTT. This codes for CSVARDKNTEAFF. With the portions outside the CDR3 filled from the reference TRBV29-1 and TRBJ1-1 genes, the complete variable region becomes SAVISQKPSRDICQRGTSLTIQCQVDSQVTMMFWYRQQPGQSLTLIATANQGSEATYESGFVIDKFPISRPNLTFSTLTVSNMSPEDSSIYLCSVARDKNTEAFFGQGTRLTVV.